One and the same sample provided the 21 T cell receptor beta chains below, sequenced in a study of blood T cell repertoires in COVID-19. Data came from immunoSEQ multiplex PCR; TCRdb stores just in-frame clones and leaves some out. Of 200,000 to 250,000 clones in the sample, 80% to 90% were seen once. The sequenced material came from PBMCs or T cells enriched from blood (not recorded which). Receptor source: a woman aged 40 to 49 with acute COVID-19.

The V and J genes are TRBV4-1 and TRBJ1-3, with D possibly matching TRBD1 (5 bases). V was trimmed by 3 bases and J by 0 bases, leaving 24 bases between them. Germline V CDR1 and CDR2: MGHRA, YSYEKL. The length of the CDR3 is 20 residues. In nucleotides, the CDR3 is TGCGCCAGCAGCCACCACTGGTTCGACAGCTTAACCCACTCTGGAAACACCATATATTTT. Its protein product is CASSHHWFDSLTHSGNTIYF.

The chain links TRBV28 to TRBJ1-2; no firm D call. The V gene lost 2 bases and the J gene lost 8 bases, with 12 bases spanning the gap. The CDR3 spans 13 residues. Per the germline V gene, CDR1 is MDHEN and CDR2 is SYDVKM. The DNA for the CDR3 is TGTGCCAGCAGTTTAGAGGCAGAAAGGGGCTACACCTTC. Translation gives CASSLEAERGYTF.

The chain recombines TRBV19 with TRBJ1-5, with TRBD1 matching over 12 bases. Germline V gene data show CDR1 as LNHDA and CDR2 as SQIVND (reference sequence). V lost 8 bases and J lost 6; bases outside the gene matches: 17. This CDR3 is 18 amino acids long. CDR3 sequence reads: CASSAGGQGAKNFQPQHF. The DNA for the CDR3 is TGTGCCAGTTCGGCCGGGGGACAGGGGGCCAAGAATTTTCAGCCCCAGCATTTT.

V is TRBV18 and J is TRBJ2-1; TRBD2 aligns across 13 bases. CDR1 and CDR2 from the germline V gene are KGHSH and LQKENI. The CDR3 loop spans 17 amino acids. V lost 5 bases to trimming and J lost 10 bases; unmatched junction nucleotides: 14. The CDR3 region is CASSNYRTSGSSSEQFF. The CDR3 nucleotides read TGTGCCAGCTCAAACTATCGGACTAGCGGGAGTTCATCGGAGCAGTTCTTC.

The chain links TRBV3-1 (or the pseudogene TRBV3-2) to TRBJ1-3, with a weak D call TRBD1 (6 bases). The germline V and J ends were trimmed by 6 bases and 7 bases, with 19 bases remaining between them. The CDR3 totals 15 residues. Germline V gene lookup returns CDR1 LGHDT and CDR2 YNNKEL (reference sequence). The chain's CDR3 is CASSSGRGITNTIYF. DNA of the CDR3: TGTGCCAGCAGTTCGGGGAGGGGGATCACTAACACCATATATTTT.

The CDR3 loop is CASRFLEEFLKATEAFF. The CDR3 coding sequence is TGCGCCAGCAGATTCCTGGAGGAGTTTCTAAAGGCCACTGAAGCTTTCTTT. This chain uses TRBV10-1 with TRBJ1-1; D not certain. The germline gives CDR1 WNHNN, CDR2 SYGVQD (reference sequence). V was trimmed by 6 bases and J by 4 bases, leaving 24 bases between them. CDR3 length equals 17 residues.

The count of this clone is one. This CDR3 reads CATSDRWTEDEDQPQHF. The CDR3 nucleotides are TGTGCCACCAGTGACAGATGGACAGAGGATGAAGATCAGCCCCAGCATTTT. The rearrangement joins TRBV24-1 to TRBJ1-5; D is possibly TRBD1 (6 bases). The germline CDR1 and CDR2 sequences are KGHDR and SFDVKD. The CDR3 has 17 residues. The V end was cut by 4 bases, the J end by 5 bases, with 20 bases between.

The chain is built from TRBV7-3 and TRBJ1-6; D may be TRBD1 (5 bases). The CDR3 sequence is 15 residues long. V dropped 5 bases and J dropped 7 bases, with 15 bases sitting between them. Germline values: CDR1 SGHTA, CDR2 FQGTGA. This CDR3 is CASSLGHGPNSPLHF. As DNA, the CDR3 is TGTGCCAGCAGCCTAGGACACGGCCCCAATTCACCCCTCCACTTT.

V gene TRBV12-3 or TRBV12-4 combines with J gene TRBJ1-5, with D unclear. The CDR3 has 12 residues. V shed 7 bases and J shed 7 bases, with 11 bases lying between them. CDR3 loop: CASTRPGQPQHF. The CDR3 DNA follows: TGTGCCAGCACAAGGCCGGGGCAGCCCCAGCATTTT.

V is TRBV27 and J is TRBJ1-5; 9 bases align to TRBD1. Trimming cost V 6 bases and J 7 bases; bases outside gene matches: 7. The CDR3 runs to 14 residues. The germline gives CDR1 MNHEY, CDR2 SMNVEV (reference sequence). The CDR3 nucleotides read TGTGCCAGCAGACAACAGGGGGCAAGGCAGCCCCAGCATTTT. It is translated as CASRQQGARQPQHF.

This chain uses TRBV19 with TRBJ1-5, with D possibly matching TRBD1 (5 bases). The V gene lost 10 bases and the J gene lost 0 bases, with 10 bases spanning the gap. The germline V gene encodes CDR1 LNHDA and CDR2 SQIVND (reference sequence). This CDR3 spans 13 amino acids. CDR3 sequence (DNA): TGTGCCACCGGCAGGGATAGCAATCAGCCCCAGCATTTT. Translation gives CATGRDSNQPQHF.

The rearrangement uses TRBV11-2 and TRBJ1-2, with D hard to call. The CDR3 runs to 16 residues. The germline V gene encodes CDR1 SGHAT and CDR2 FQNNGV. V was cut by 5 bases and J by 2 bases, with 18 bases left in between. CDR3 coding DNA: TGTGCCAGCAGCCCCATCGGAAGAGACTCAAACTATGGCTACACCTTC. Its protein product is CASSPIGRDSNYGYTF.

V and J are TRBV6-5 and TRBJ2-7, with TRBD1 as a possible D gene (5 bases). V gave up 2 bases and J gave up 3 bases, with 17 bases separating them. The CDR3 is made up of 16 amino acids. Germline V gives CDR1 MNHEY, CDR2 SVGAGI. This CDR3 is CASSYAQGLKGYEQYF. CDR3 DNA: TGTGCCAGCAGTTACGCCCAGGGTCTTAAAGGCTACGAGCAGTACTTC.

This chain connects TRBV3-1 (or the pseudogene TRBV3-2) to TRBJ1-5; perhaps TRBD1 as D (5 bases). V was pared by 3 bases and J by 4 bases, with 13 bases between. Per germline, CDR1 LGHDT and CDR2 YNNKEL (reference sequence). The CDR3 loop spans 15 amino acids. CDR3 DNA: TGTGCCAGCAGCCAGTACAACAGGCCTAATCAGCCCCAGCATTTT. It encodes CASSQYNRPNQPQHF.

The chain uses TRBV7-8 and TRBJ1-5, with a possible D match to TRBD1 (5 bases). The CDR3 consists of 16 residues. The ends were cut back, 0 bases at V and 3 bases at J, with 12 bases in the middle. CDR1 is SGHVS and CDR2 is FQNEAQ in the germline V gene. The CDR3 DNA sequence: TGTGCCAGCAGCTTAGCGCGTCAGGGCTTCAATCAGCCCCAGCATTTT. This translates into CASSLARQGFNQPQHF.

This chain links TRBV19 with TRBJ2-3, with 9 bases that match TRBD2. Trimming at V came to 2 bases and at J to 2 bases, leaving 5 bases not matched to a gene. Looked up from germline, CDR1 is LNHDA and CDR2 is SQIVND (reference sequence). This CDR3 has 16 residues. In DNA, the CDR3 is TGTGCCAGTAGTATAAGGCCTAGCGGGAACACAGATACGCAGTATTTT. Amino acid sequence: CASSIRPSGNTDTQYF.

The chain uses TRBV7-2 and TRBJ2-3; TRBD2 agrees at 7 bases. This CDR3 comprises 14 residues. V gave up 4 bases and J gave up 4 bases; unmatched junction bases: 5. CDR1 is SGHTA, CDR2 FQGNSA, per germline. The CDR3 protein is CASSSGGNADTQYF. The CDR3 bases are TGTGCCAGCAGCTCCGGGGGGAACGCAGATACGCAGTATTTT.

The chain couples TRBV19 to TRBJ1-5, with D possibly matching TRBD1 (5 bases). CDR1 is LNHDA and CDR2 is SQIVND in the germline V gene (reference sequence). The germline V and J ends were trimmed by 4 bases and 0 bases, with 10 bases remaining between them. This CDR3 has 15 residues. CDR3 sequence reads: CASSRTPYSNQPQHF. The DNA of the CDR3 is TGTGCCAGTAGTAGGACACCTTATAGCAATCAGCCCCAGCATTTT.

This rearrangement joins TRBV2 to TRBJ1-5; D is possibly TRBD1 (6 bases). The CDR3 sequence is 14 residues long. Per the germline V gene, CDR1 is SNHLY and CDR2 is FYNNEI. Between the trimmed V and J ends, which lost 8 bases and 6 bases, there was a span of 17 bases. DNA for the CDR3: TGTGCCAGCCGCTTCGTGGGGACAAGTCAGCCCCAGCATTTT. Its translation: CASRFVGTSQPQHF. Combining the CDR3 with reference TRBV2 and TRBJ1-5 gives the whole variable domain EPEVTQTPSHQVTQMGQEVILRCVPISNHLYFYWYRQILGQKVEFLVSFYNNEISEKSEIFDDQFSVERPDGSNFTLKIRSTKLEDSAMYFCASRFVGTSQPQHFGDGTRLSIL.

The table lists this clone with a count of one. V usage is TRBV11-3 and J usage is TRBJ1-2; TRBD1 matches at 9 bases. V shed 5 bases, J shed 5 bases, and the junction held 9 bases outside the gene matches. The CDR3 has 15 amino acids. CDR1 is SGHNT, CDR2 YENEEA, per germline. The CDR3 reads CASSLYTGGGYGYTF. CDR3 coding DNA: TGTGCCAGCAGCCTATACACAGGGGGCGGGTATGGCTACACCTTC.

The genes are TRBV15 and TRBJ2-5; a weak D match, TRBD2 (6 bases). The germline V gene has CDR1 LNHNV and CDR2 YYDKDF (reference sequence). V was pared by 0 bases and J by 3 bases, with 11 bases between. The CDR3 totals 15 residues. The CDR3 loop reads CATSREGGGKETQYF. The CDR3 coding sequence is TGTGCCACCAGCAGAGAAGGTGGAGGGAAAGAGACCCAGTACTTC.